One and the same sample provided the 11 T cell receptor beta chains below, sequenced in a study of T cells in Graves' hyperthyroidism and ophthalmopathy. Template material for amplifying TCR beta CDR3 regions consisted of RNA transcripts. First-round RT-PCR of the TCR CDR3 relied on the HTBI primer set. In TCRdb, the multiplex PCR reads were re-called with MiXCR into one record per CDR3 protein. This sample has more than 500,000 distinct CDR3 sequences; roughly 15% occur once, and the top ten carry around 3.9%. Sequencing was carried out using blood. Receptors originate from a woman aged 25-40 years with Graves' hyperthyroidism.

This clonotype has more than one count but fewer than ten. One end of the junction is discordant with germline, which a read error may explain. The genes are TRBV7-7 and TRBJ2-5; tentatively, D is TRBD1 (5 bases). The CDR3 sequence is 14 residues long. Germline V CDR1 and CDR2: SSHAT, FNYEAQ (reference sequence). CDR3 DNA: TGTGCTAGCAGCTTATCGCAGGGCTCGGAGACCCAGTACTTC. As protein: CASSLSQGSETQYF.

This clonotype was picked up many times. This chain links TRBV20-1 with TRBJ2-5; 10 nucleotides agree with TRBD2. Germline CDR1 is DFQATT and CDR2 is SNEGSKA (reference sequence). This CDR3 is built from 14 residues. V lost 6 bases, J lost 5 bases, and 9 bases stayed unmatched. CDR3 sequence reads: CSAPQREGWETQYF. In DNA, the CDR3 is TGCAGTGCCCCCCAGCGGGAGGGCTGGGAGACCCAGTACTTC.

The rearrangement links TRBV9 to TRBJ2-1; 8 bases match TRBD2. Germline CDR1 SGDLS, CDR2 YYNGEE. CDR3 length equals 13 residues. V trimming: 3 bases; J trimming: 10 bases; junction bases outside the gene matches: 6. Written as DNA, the CDR3 is TGTGCCAGCAGCGACCGGAGCGGGAGCGAGCAGTTCTTC. Amino acids: CASSDRSGSEQFF.

The chain links TRBV11-3 to TRBJ1-1; D gene uncertain. Between the trimmed V and J ends, which lost 0 bases and 2 bases, there was a span of 7 bases. This CDR3 is 14 amino acids long. Germline-derived CDR1 and CDR2 are SGHNT and YENEEA. The CDR3 loop is CASSLDTENTEAFF. The CDR3 DNA reads TGTGCCAGCAGCTTAGATACAGAAAACACTGAAGCTTTCTTT.

The chain links TRBV7-6 to TRBJ2-5; 7 bases line up with TRBD2. The CDR3 contains 17 residues. Germline CDR1 reads SGHVS; CDR2 reads FNYEAQ. With V trimmed by 5 bases and J by 4 bases, 16 bases remained unmatched. The CDR3 DNA reads TGTGCCAGCAGCCAACTACTAACTAGCGTCGTCCCAGAGACCCAGTACTTC. This encodes CASSQLLTSVVPETQYF.

The rearrangement uses TRBV11-3 and TRBJ2-1; TRBD2 matches at 9 bases. CDR3 length: 16 amino acids. With 5 bases clipped from V and 4 bases from J, the junction kept 9 bases outside the gene matches. Germline CDR1 SGHNT, CDR2 YENEEA. The CDR3 bases are TGTGCCAGCAGCCAGGACGCGGGAGGGAATTACAATGAGCAGTTCTTC. Encoded protein: CASSQDAGGNYNEQFF. Together with reference TRBV11-3 and TRBJ2-1, the CDR3 gives the full variable domain: EAGVVQSPRYKIIEKKQPVAFWCNPISGHNTLYWYLQNLGQGPELLIRYENEEAVDDSQLPKDRFSAERLKGVDSTLKIQPAELGDSAVYLCASSQDAGGNYNEQFFGPGTRLTVL.

For this clonotype: This may arise from a read error, as a much more abundant clone is one base away. This chain links TRBV18 with TRBJ2-2; D not resolved. The CDR3 covers 15 residues. Germline CDR1 and CDR2: KGHSH and LQKENI. CDR3 in amino acids: CAGSTALGNTGELFF. The CDR3 DNA reads TGTGCCGGCTCAACCGCCCTGGGGAACACCGGGGAGCTGTTTTTT.

This clonotype showed up many times. The chain uses TRBV30 and TRBJ2-1, with D unclear. Germline lookup yields CDR1 GTSNPN and CDR2 SVGIG (reference sequence). The V and J ends lost 5 bases and 2 bases respectively, with 16 bases between them. This CDR3 is 15 amino acids long. The CDR3 coding sequence is TGTGCCTGGGCTCTTTTACCCGTCGCCTACAATGAGCAGTTCTTC. As protein: CAWALLPVAYNEQFF.

Details on this clonotype: A much larger clone differs by one base, so this may be a read error. V gene TRBV10-3 combines with J gene TRBJ2-5, with 8 bases identical to TRBD2. This CDR3 is built from 12 residues. In germline, CDR1 is ENHRY, CDR2 SYGVKD. Trimming cost V 5 bases and J 5 bases; bases outside gene matches: 1. CDR3 region: CAISSGGETQYF. The DNA of the CDR3 is TGTGCCATCAGTTCGGGGGGGGAGACCCAGTACTTC.

The chain links TRBV4-2 to TRBJ1-5; no reliable D call. Trimming pared 3 bases from V and 3 bases from J, leaving 3 bases between. CDR1 and CDR2 (germline): LGHNA, YNFKEQ. CDR3 length: 12 residues. CDR3 sequence reads: CASSQNNQPQHF. DNA of the CDR3: TGTGCCAGCAGCCAGAACAATCAGCCCCAGCATTTT.

This clonotype was picked up a small number of times. This sequence joins TRBV29-1 and TRBJ1-2; 8 bases map to TRBD1. Germline V gives CDR1 SQVTM, CDR2 ANQGSEA. The CDR3 sequence is 16 residues long. Unmatched junction bases numbered 11, after V lost 0 bases and J lost 5 bases. Here the CDR3 reads CSVEETGEWGNYGYTF. The CDR3 DNA reads as TGCAGCGTTGAAGAGACAGGGGAGTGGGGAAATTATGGCTACACCTTC.